The rows below give T cell receptor beta chains drawn from one sample of a study of shared clonotypes between healthy human individuals. The table came from immunoSEQ multiplex PCR; TCRdb's copy has only in-frame clones and leaves some out. Among a few million clones listed, 85% to 95% were seen once. The sample was naive CD4+ T cells from PBMCs. The receptor source for this set is a man younger than 35 in good health. Some clones in this sample may be carry-over from other donors' samples. CDR3s include the opening cysteine and the closing phenylalanine or tryptophan. The D gene is left open where the match is weak. Clone size appears in some rows only: once, few, many, or a class for an expanded clone.

TRBV30	NA	NA	TRBJ2-1	TGTGCCTGGAGTCGCGAAACAGGGAGTAGTGAGCAGTTCTTC	CAWSRETGSSEQFF
TRBV7-3	NA	NA	TRBJ2-2	TGTGCCAGCAGCTTAGATTCAGGGAACACCGGGGAGCTGTTTTTT	CASSLDSGNTGELFF
TRBV15	NA	NA	TRBJ2-2	TGTGCCACCAGCAGAGATACAGGGACGGCCGGGGAGCTGTTTTTT	CATSRDTGTAGELFF
TRBV18	NA	NA	TRBJ2-3	TGTGCCAGCTCACTTTACCGGGACATAGCAGATACGCAGTATTTT	CASSLYRDIADTQYF
TRBV5-1	NA	NA	TRBJ2-5	TGCGCCAGCAGCTTGGTGGGCAGGTTGGGGGAGACCCAGTACTTC	CASSLVGRLGETQYF
TRBV7-6	NA	NA	TRBJ1-2	TGTGCCAGCAGCTTAGGACTACCTTATGGCTACACCTTC	CASSLGLPYGYTF
TRBV7-3	TRBD2	NA	TRBJ2-1	TGTGCCAGCAGCTTAGGTACTAGCGATGAGCAGTTCTTC	CASSLGTSDEQFF
TRBV7-3	NA	NA	TRBJ2-2	TGTGCCAGCAGCTTGTACGGACCTTTGACCGGGGAGCTGTTTTTT	CASSLYGPLTGELFF
TRBV7-2	NA	NA	TRBJ1-3	TGTGCCAGCAGCTCCCCTCGGGGCAGCCCTAGCTCTGGAAACACCATATATTTT	CASSSPRGSPSSGNTIYF
TRBV14	TRBD1	NA	TRBJ2-7	TGTGCCAGCAGCGTGTCCAGGGGGCTCGAGCAGTACTTC	CASSVSRGLEQYF
TRBV29-1	NA	NA	TRBJ2-7	TGCAGCGCTGGGTCCGGGACAAACTCCTACGAGCAGTACTTC	CSAGSGTNSYEQYF
TRBV20-1	NA	NA	TRBJ1-1	TGCAGTGCTGAGCGGGGGGAAGCTTTCTTT	CSAERGEAFF
TRBV7-2	TRBD2	NA	TRBJ2-5	TGTGCCAGCAGCAGACAGACTAGCGGGCCCCAAGAGACCCAGTACTTC	CASSRQTSGPQETQYF
TRBV19	TRBD1	NA	TRBJ1-2	TGTGCCAGTAGTATCCTTCACAGGGGGAACTATGGCTACACCTTC	CASSILHRGNYGYTF
TRBV2	NA	few	TRBJ1-1	TGTGCCAGCACCAAGGACAGTCGAGCTTTCTTT	CASTKDSRAFF
TRBV11-2	NA	NA	TRBJ2-2	TGTGCCAGCAGCTTTAACTTCCCCGGGGAGCTGTTTTTT	CASSFNFPGELFF
TRBV19	NA	NA	TRBJ1-1	TGTGCCAGTAGCCCCCGTACGGCCCTGAACACTGAAGCTTTCTTT	CASSPRTALNTEAFF
TRBV5-4	TRBD2	NA	TRBJ2-1	TGTGCCAGCAGCCAGGGACTAGCGGGAGCAACCTACAATGAGCAGTTCTTC	CASSQGLAGATYNEQFF
TRBV11-3	NA	NA	TRBJ1-5	TGTGCCAGCAGCTCCTATAGCAATCAGCCCCAGCATTTT	CASSSYSNQPQHF
TRBV19	NA	NA	TRBJ1-2	TGTGCCAGTCACTCGGACCCCTCGCGCGGCTACACCTTC	CASHSDPSRGYTF
TRBV5-1	TRBD2	NA	TRBJ2-5	TGCGCCAGCAGCTTGGCCCTAGCGGAGCAAGAGACCCAGTACTTC	CASSLALAEQETQYF
TRBV28	TRBD1	NA	TRBJ2-2	TGTGCCAGCAGGCCGGGACAGGGGGCGACCGGGGAGCTGTTTTTT	CASRPGQGATGELFF
TRBV7-3	NA	NA	TRBJ1-1	TGTGCCAGCAGCTTCACCCCGAACACTGAAGCTTTCTTT	CASSFTPNTEAFF
TRBV19	NA	NA	TRBJ2-7	TGTGCCAGTAGGTGGAGGGGGAGCTCCTACGAGCAGTACTTC	CASRWRGSSYEQYF
TRBV5-1	NA	once	TRBJ2-7	TGCGCCAGCAGCTTGGCCGGTGGAAGTCAGTTTAGCGACGAGCAGTACTTC	CASSLAGGSQFSDEQYF
TRBV5-1	TRBD2	NA	TRBJ2-5	TGCGCCAGCAGCTTAGGCGCTAGCGGGAGGGAGGAGACCCAGTACTTC	CASSLGASGREETQYF
TRBV9	TRBD2	NA	TRBJ2-5	TGTGCCAGCAGCGTAGGGACTAGCGGAGGGAGGGAGACCCAGTACTTC	CASSVGTSGGRETQYF
TRBV2	NA	once	TRBJ1-5	TGTGCCAGCAGTCCGAAGAACTTACCCCAGCATTTT	CASSPKNLPQHF
TRBV6-5	TRBD1	once	TRBJ1-1	TGTGCCAGCAGAATAGACAGGGGAATAAACACTGAAGCTTTCTTT	CASRIDRGINTEAFF
TRBV27	TRBD2	NA	TRBJ2-1	TGTGCCAGCAGACTCGTAGCGGGAGGGCCAGGGGAGCAGTTCTTC	CASRLVAGGPGEQFF
TRBV28	NA	NA	TRBJ2-5	TGTGCCAGCAGACCGTTCAGGAAAGAGACCCAGTACTTC	CASRPFRKETQYF
TRBV7-9	TRBD1	NA	TRBJ2-7	TGTGCCAGCAGCTTCAAAGGGGGCGATGGATACGAGCAGTACTTC	CASSFKGGDGYEQYF
TRBV6-6	NA	NA	TRBJ2-3	TGTGCCAGCAGCCCCTTCCCAAATACGCAGTATTTT	CASSPFPNTQYF